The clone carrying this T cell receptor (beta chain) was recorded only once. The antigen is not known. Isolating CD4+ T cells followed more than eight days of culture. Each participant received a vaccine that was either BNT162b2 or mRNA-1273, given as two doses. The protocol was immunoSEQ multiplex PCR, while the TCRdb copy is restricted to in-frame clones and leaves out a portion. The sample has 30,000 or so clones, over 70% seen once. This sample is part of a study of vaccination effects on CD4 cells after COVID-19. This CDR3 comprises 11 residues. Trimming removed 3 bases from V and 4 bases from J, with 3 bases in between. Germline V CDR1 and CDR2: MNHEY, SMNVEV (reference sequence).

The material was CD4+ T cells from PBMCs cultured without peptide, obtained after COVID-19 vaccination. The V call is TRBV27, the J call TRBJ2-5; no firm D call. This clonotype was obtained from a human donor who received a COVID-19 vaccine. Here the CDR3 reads CASSLGETQYF. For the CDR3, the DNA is TGTGCCAGCAGTTTGGGAGAGACCCAGTACTTC.